This T cell receptor (beta chain) was obtained from a study of blood T cell repertoires in COVID-19. This clone has ten or more counts. Produced via immunoSEQ multiplex PCR; TCRdb's table is partial and in-frame only. This table has more than 250,000 clones, about 87% appearing once. The sequence derives from a human donor in a cohort sampled during active COVID-19. The source material was peripheral blood.

As DNA, the CDR3 is TGTGCCAGCAGCGCTGAGGGCACCGGCCGGGGCTACACCTTC. This encodes CASSAEGTGRGYTF. V usage is TRBV2 and J usage is TRBJ1-2, with D unresolved. Germline-derived CDR1 and CDR2 are SNHLY and FYNNEI. Trimming shortened V by 6 bases and J by 8 bases, and 19 bases separated the two germline ends. The length of the CDR3 is 14 residues. Combining the CDR3 with reference TRBV2 and TRBJ1-2 gives the whole variable domain EPEVTQTPSHQVTQMGQEVILRCVPISNHLYFYWYRQILGQKVEFLVSFYNNEISEKSEIFDDQFSVERPDGSNFTLKIRSTKLEDSAMYFCASSAEGTGRGYTFGSGTRLTVV.